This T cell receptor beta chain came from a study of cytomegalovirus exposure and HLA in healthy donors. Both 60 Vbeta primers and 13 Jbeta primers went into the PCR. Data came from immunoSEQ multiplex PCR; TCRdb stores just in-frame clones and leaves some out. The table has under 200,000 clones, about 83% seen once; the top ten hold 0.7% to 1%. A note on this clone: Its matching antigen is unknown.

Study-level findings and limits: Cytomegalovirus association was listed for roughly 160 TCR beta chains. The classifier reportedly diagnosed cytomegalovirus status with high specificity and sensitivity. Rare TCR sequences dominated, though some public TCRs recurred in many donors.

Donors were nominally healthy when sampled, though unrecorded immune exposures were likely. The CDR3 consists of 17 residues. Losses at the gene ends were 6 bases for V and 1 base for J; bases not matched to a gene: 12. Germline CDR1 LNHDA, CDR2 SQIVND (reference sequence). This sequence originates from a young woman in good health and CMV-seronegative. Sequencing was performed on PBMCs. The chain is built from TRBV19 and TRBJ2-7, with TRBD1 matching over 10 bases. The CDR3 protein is CASSRLQTGGSSYEQYF. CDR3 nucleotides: TGTGCCAGTAGCAGACTACAGACAGGGGGCTCTTCCTACGAGCAGTACTTC.